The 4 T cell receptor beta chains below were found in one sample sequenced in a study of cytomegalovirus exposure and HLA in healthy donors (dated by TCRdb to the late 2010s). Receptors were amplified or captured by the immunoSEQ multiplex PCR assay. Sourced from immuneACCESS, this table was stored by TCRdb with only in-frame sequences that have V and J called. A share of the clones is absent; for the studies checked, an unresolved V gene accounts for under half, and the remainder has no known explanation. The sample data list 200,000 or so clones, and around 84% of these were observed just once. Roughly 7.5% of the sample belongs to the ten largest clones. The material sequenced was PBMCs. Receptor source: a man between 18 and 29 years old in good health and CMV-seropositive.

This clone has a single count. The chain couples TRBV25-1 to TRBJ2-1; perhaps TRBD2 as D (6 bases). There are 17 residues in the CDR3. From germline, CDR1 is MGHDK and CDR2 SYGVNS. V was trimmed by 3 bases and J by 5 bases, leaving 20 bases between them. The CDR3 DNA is TGTGCCAGCAGTGATGAGGTGGGGAGGCCGAAGAACAATGAGCAGTTCTTC. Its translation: CASSDEVGRPKNNEQFF. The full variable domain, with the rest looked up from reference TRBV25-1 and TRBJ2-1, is EADIYQTPRYLVIGTGKKITLECSQTMGHDKMYWYQQDPGMELHLIHYSYGVNSTEKGDLSSESTVSRIRTEHFPLTLESARPSHTSQYLCASSDEVGRPKNNEQFFGPGTRLTVL.

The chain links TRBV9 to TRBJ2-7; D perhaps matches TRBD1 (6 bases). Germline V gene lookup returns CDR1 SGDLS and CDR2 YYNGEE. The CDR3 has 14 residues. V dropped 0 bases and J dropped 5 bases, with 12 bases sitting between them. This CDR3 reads CASSVGQVFDEQYF. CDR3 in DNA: TGTGCCAGCAGCGTAGGACAGGTCTTTGACGAGCAGTACTTC.

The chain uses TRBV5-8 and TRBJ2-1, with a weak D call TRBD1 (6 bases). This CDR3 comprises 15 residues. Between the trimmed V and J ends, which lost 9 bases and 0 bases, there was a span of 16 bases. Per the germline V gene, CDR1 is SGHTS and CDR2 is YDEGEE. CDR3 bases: TGTGCCACCTTTAGGGGGATTCCCTCCTACAATGAGCAGTTCTTC. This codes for CATFRGIPSYNEQFF.

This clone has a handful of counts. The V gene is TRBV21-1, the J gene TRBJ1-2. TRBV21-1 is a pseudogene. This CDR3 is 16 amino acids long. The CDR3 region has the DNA TGTGCCAGCAGGAGAGAGTCTTGGAGGTTGCACTATGGCTACACCTTC. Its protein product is CASRRESWRLHYGYTF.